These 10 T cell receptor beta chains share one sample of origin, sequenced in a study of sequential checkpoint blockade in melanoma. TCRdb's copy holds only in-frame clones and misses some; the assay was immunoSEQ multiplex PCR. The table shows approximately 3,000 clones, with approximately 19% occurring only once. Treatment: randomized to nivolumab then ipilimumab (arm A) or the reverse (arm B). This material consisted of tumor tissue (inferred from file names), taken from a patient given nivolumab and ipilimumab in sequence. The receptor set was obtained from a human donor with melanoma.

The table lists this clone with a count of one. The chain links TRBV19 to TRBJ1-1; 9 nucleotides line up with TRBD1. Germline lookup yields CDR1 LNHDA and CDR2 SQIVND (reference sequence). There are 16 residues in the CDR3. Trimming cost V 7 bases and J 7 bases; bases outside gene matches: 16. CDR3 DNA: TGTGCCAGTACCATATTGGGACAGGGACGAGGGAGTGAAGCTTTCTTT. It is translated as CASTILGQGRGSEAFF.

The V and J genes are TRBV1 and TRBJ2-1. TRBV1 is noted as a pseudogene. The CDR3 has 17 amino acids. The CDR3 DNA is TGCGCCAGCAGCCAAGATGGGACCGGGGGCCCCTACAATGAGCAGTTCTTC. Its translation: CASSQDGTGGPYNEQFF.

By share, this clone counts as medium-sized. The chain carries TRBV11-3 and TRBJ1-6; D gene unclear. CDR3 length: 14 residues. CDR1 SGHNT and CDR2 YENEEA come from the germline V gene. The V end was cut by 3 bases, the J end by 9 bases, with 12 bases between. CDR3 coding DNA: TGTGCCAGCAGCTTCCGGGGAGGCGGTTCACCCCTCCACTTT. Its protein is CASSFRGGGSPLHF. The full variable domain, its missing parts supplied by reference TRBV11-3 and TRBJ1-6, is EAGVVQSPRYKIIEKKQPVAFWCNPISGHNTLYWYLQNLGQGPELLIRYENEEAVDDSQLPKDRFSAERLKGVDSTLKIQPAELGDSAVYLCASSFRGGGSPLHFGNGTRLTVT.

This clone was seen only a few times. The chain uses TRBV12-5 and TRBJ2-1; unclear D gene. The CDR3 is 15 residues long. The germline V gene has CDR1 LGHNT and CDR2 FRNRAP. Written as DNA, the CDR3 is TGTGCCAGCACCAAGGCCCAGAGTTCGTACAATGAGCAGTTCTTC. It encodes CASTKAQSSYNEQFF.

This clone has a handful of counts. J is TRBJ2-1 and V is TRBV5-1; a weak D match, TRBD2 (5 bases). Germline lookup yields CDR1 SGHRS and CDR2 YFSETQ. The CDR3 is 16 residues long. V dropped 6 bases and J dropped 10 bases, with 26 bases sitting between them. The CDR3 is CASISGGTESRLEQFF. In nucleotides, the CDR3 is TGCGCCAGCATCTCAGGCGGCACGGAGAGCAGACTAGAGCAGTTCTTC.

The V and J genes are TRBV5-1 and TRBJ2-1; D may correspond to TRBD1 or TRBD2 (5 bases each). V lost 6 bases and J lost 4, with 32 bases in between. The CDR3 length is 20 residues. CDR1 is SGHRS, CDR2 YFSETQ, per germline. The CDR3 loop is CASTFLGISLIGAIYNEQFF. Here the CDR3 DNA reads TGCGCCAGCACCTTTCTTGGGATCTCCCTCATCGGGGCTATTTACAATGAGCAGTTCTTC. The variable domain in full, with the rest retrieved from reference TRBV5-1 and TRBJ2-1, is KAGVTQTPRYLIKTRGQQVTLSCSPISGHRSVSWYQQTPGQGLQFLFEYFSETQRNKGNFPGRFSGRQFSNSRSEMNVSTLELGDSALYLCASTFLGISLIGAIYNEQFFGPGTRLTVL.

This clone has just a few counts. The chain has TRBV6-8 and TRBJ1-5; 9 nucleotides align to TRBD1. V trimming: 7 bases; J trimming: 7 bases; junction bases outside the gene matches: 8. CDR1 is MNHGY and CDR2 is SAAAGT in the germline V gene. CDR3 length equals 14 residues. The CDR3, as DNA: TGTGCCAGCAAGACGGGACAGGGAGGACAGCCCCAGCATTTT. Protein product: CASKTGQGGQPQHF.

The chain employs TRBV11-3 and TRBJ1-6, with 8 positions matching TRBD1. The germline gives CDR1 SGHNT, CDR2 YENEEA. The CDR3 contains 14 residues. The V segment lost 2 bases and the J segment 7 bases; nucleotides outside the gene matches: 1. CDR3 in amino acids: CASSLQGANSPLHF. The CDR3 nucleotides are TGTGCCAGCAGCTTACAGGGGGCAAATTCACCCCTCCACTTT.

By share, this clone ranks as medium-sized. The chain is built from TRBV11-3 and TRBJ1-4, with 8 bases aligning to TRBD1. The V gene end was trimmed by 3 bases and the J gene end by 0 bases; junction bases not matched to a gene: 6. There are 17 residues in the CDR3. The germline V gene has CDR1 SGHNT and CDR2 YENEEA. The CDR3 region has the DNA TGTGCCAGCAGCTTCGGTGACAGGGGACCAACTAATGAAAAACTGTTTTTT. Protein product: CASSFGDRGPTNEKLFF.

This clone was detected only once. The gene calls are TRBV12-5 and TRBJ2-3; D is possibly TRBD1 (5 bases). The CDR3 sequence is 15 residues long. V dropped 3 bases and J dropped 4 bases, with 14 bases sitting between them. CDR1 is LGHNT, CDR2 FRNRAP, per germline. CDR3 protein: CASGFRLEGADTQYF. CDR3 coding DNA: TGTGCTAGTGGTTTTCGCCTCGAAGGGGCAGATACGCAGTATTTT.